This T cell receptor beta chain was obtained from a study of T cell responses to AZD1222 COVID-19 vaccine listed by TCRdb under 2021. A note on the overall study: A total of about 240 trial participants underwent TCR sequencing, of whom some 210 received two doses of AZD1222 and 26 received two doses of the MenACWY control vaccine. Trial participants were enrolled by age into subgroups of 18-55, 56-69 and 70-plus years, and roughly 160, 29 and 62 TCR-sequenced participants, respectively, were included in these subgroups.

The time point label, read with the paper, signifies: baseline before first vaccination. The label giving this sample's treatment or condition can be read as: meningococcal conjugate vaccine given as trial control. Samples from vaccinated people were obtained from the UK trials COV001 and COV002, which included a single-blind randomized controlled phase 2/3 trial of AZD1222 (ChAdOx1 nCoV-19) in healthy adults. Trial participant PBMC samples were collected at day 0 and day 28 after the second dose for TCRbeta chain sequencing. General findings and caveats noted by the study authors: Conclusions about previously exposed vaccinees are limited because only six or seven AZD1222 recipients were SARS-CoV-2 seropositive at baseline. The 56-69-year group was small, and its depth increase did not reach significance, likely because of low power. A significant rise in spike-specific TCR breadth and depth was observed after two AZD1222 doses relative to day 0 and relative to MenACWY recipients. Because no day 14 peak-response samples were available, the repertoires could be characterized only after the peak T cell response. Most participants were white British and females outnumbered males, and the authors suggested that clonal diversity may have been underestimated. CD4 TCRs associated with the vaccine covered the entire spike protein, and the dominant responses were in regions 160-218 and 743-854. Epitopes outside the regions mutated in the B.1.351 and B.1.1.7 variants were reportedly recognized by nearly half of the unique spike-specific TCRs.

According to the germline V gene (reference sequence), CDR1 reads LGHDT and CDR2 reads YNNKEL. The CDR3 holds 15 amino acids from the cysteine to the phenylalanine. The retained sequence is limited to the CDR3, 45 bases, with the frame set at the first base. V loses 0 bases, J loses 7 bases, and the germline ends lie 12 bases apart. In the case of this clone: It has no known antigen specificity. The record has no base qualities; no much larger clone is one base away.

The CDR3 regions of human TCRbeta chains were analyzed by immunosequencing. Processing in the source paper ran as follows. Repertoire TCRs were checked for matches against a reference library of SARS-CoV-2-specific TCRs that had been generated using the MIRA antigen-specificity platform. Breadth was defined as the fraction of unique TCRs that were SARS-CoV-2-associated. Depth was defined as the fraction of total T cells that were SARS-CoV-2-associated. Each spike-specific TCR was assigned to its reactive spike region and to a CD4 or CD8 class using the MIRA data. Log10-transformed breadth and depth values were compared by one-way ANOVA with Sidak's multiple comparisons tests. This is the immuneACCESS table as TCRdb keeps it, with only in-frame sequences that have V and J called. A part of the clones is gone; compared with another copy, unresolved V genes explain less than half, and the rest is unexplained. Clonal size and the V and J genes are those of that table, whereas D and trimming came from the DNA. This sample gives under 85,000 clones in total; approximately 91% of them show up just once. Clones ranked in the top ten supply 4% to 5.5% of the sample.

Sequencing was performed on peripheral blood, taken on day 0 of MenACWY control vaccination. The clonotype originates from an adult in good health. The rearranged chain carries TRBV3-1 (or the pseudogene TRBV3-2) and TRBJ1-4, and the D gene may be TRBD1, 5 bases matching. CDR3 sequence: CASSQDTGVREKLFF. The DNA is TGTGCCAGCAGCCAAGATACGGGGGTTCGTGAAAAACTGTTTTTT.